What follows are 31 T cell receptor beta chains derived from one specimen sequenced in a study of cytomegalovirus exposure and HLA in healthy donors. A multiplex PCR was run with 60 Vbeta primers and 13 Jbeta primers. TCRdb's table, derived via immunoSEQ multiplex PCR, lists solely in-frame clones and lacks some. The table has about 190,000 clones, roughly 80% seen once. The sample consisted of PBMCs. Source of these receptors: a woman in her 50s in good health and CMV-seropositive.

This clone was seen more than once but under ten times. The chain uses TRBV19 and TRBJ2-7; 8 bases are shared with TRBD2. This CDR3 has 11 amino acids. CDR1 LNHDA and CDR2 SQIVND come from the germline V gene (reference sequence). The ends lost 9 bases at V and 6 bases at J; junction bases unmatched: 4. The CDR3 DNA reads as TGTGCCAGCGGGGGGGGTGGCGAGCAGTACTTC. Protein sequence: CASGGGGEQYF.

The chain couples TRBV29-1 to TRBJ2-5, with TRBD1 matching over 8 bases. Germline assignment: CDR1 SQVTM and CDR2 ANQGSEA. With 3 bases clipped from V and 4 bases from J, the junction kept 7 bases outside the gene matches. There are 14 residues in the CDR3. The chain's CDR3 is CSVEGRGRPETQYF. CDR3 DNA: TGCAGCGTTGAGGGCAGGGGGCGCCCAGAGACCCAGTACTTC.

V and J are TRBV7-9 and TRBJ2-7; 8 bases line up with TRBD1. Germline lookup yields CDR1 SEHNR and CDR2 FQNEAQ (reference sequence). The CDR3 length is 16 residues. The junction had 7 bases not matched to a gene; V was cut back by 1 base and J by 2 bases. The CDR3: CASSLDRDRRPYEQYF. As DNA, the CDR3 is TGTGCCAGCAGCTTAGATCGGGACAGGCGCCCCTACGAGCAGTACTTC.

The chain employs TRBV7-8 and TRBJ2-7; 7 nucleotides match TRBD1. V lost 2 bases and J lost 5; bases outside the gene matches: 15. Germline CDR1 SGHVS, CDR2 FQNEAQ. This CDR3 comprises 17 residues. The CDR3 DNA follows: TGTGCCAGCAGCTTATTATACAGGGGCGGCCCTGAGGACGAGCAGTACTTC. Translation gives CASSLLYRGGPEDEQYF.

This sequence joins TRBV28 and TRBJ2-1; unclear D gene. CDR3 length equals 14 residues. Germline-derived CDR1 and CDR2 are MDHEN and SYDVKM. Trimming took 7 bases from V and 10 from J, leaving 20 bases between them. CDR3 DNA: TGTGCCAGCACCCCAAACCCGGAGCGCGACGAGCAGTTCTTC. Protein product: CASTPNPERDEQFF.

The rearrangement joins TRBV11-3 to TRBJ2-5; D might be TRBD2 (6 bases). V was clipped by 0 bases and J by 4 bases, with 12 bases between them. The CDR3 sequence is 15 residues long. From germline, CDR1 is SGHNT and CDR2 YENEEA. CDR3 in DNA: TGTGCCAGCAGCTTAGATGGGGGGTCGCGAGAGACCCAGTACTTC. This encodes CASSLDGGSRETQYF.

The rearrangement links TRBV19 to TRBJ2-1, with no clear D. The ends were cut back, 3 bases at V and 5 bases at J, with 17 bases in the middle. Germline CDR1 and CDR2: LNHDA and SQIVND (reference sequence). The CDR3 extends over 16 amino acids. The CDR3 region has the DNA TGTGCCAGTAGTATTCTATTAATCGCCCAAAACAATGAGCAGTTCTTC. This gives the protein CASSILLIAQNNEQFF.

The chain employs TRBV4-2 and TRBJ2-5; 11 positions agree with TRBD2. The DNA matches TRBJ2-7 better at its end, which makes the J call doubtful. The CDR3 is 18 amino acids. Germline V gene sequence: CDR1 LGHNA, CDR2 YNFKEQ. The DNA of the CDR3 is TGTGCCAGCAGCCAAGACGGACCGCTAGCGGGGGGCTGGGGCGAGCAGTACTTC. This encodes CASSQDGPLAGGWGEQYF.

The J gene is TRBJ2-3, the V gene TRBV9; possible D gene TRBD2, 5 bases. Trimming stripped 0 bases from V and 3 bases from J, with 11 bases between. Germline loops: CDR1 SGDLS, CDR2 YYNGEE. The length of the CDR3 is 15 residues. The CDR3 loop reads CASSVAGQRTDTQYF. The CDR3 nucleotides are TGTGCCAGCAGCGTAGCGGGCCAGCGGACAGATACGCAGTATTTT.

This sequence joins TRBV18 and TRBJ1-1, with D possibly being TRBD1 (6 bases). V was trimmed by 6 bases and J by 3 bases, leaving 11 bases between them. The CDR3 extends over 13 amino acids. CDR1 KGHSH and CDR2 LQKENI come from the germline V gene. CDR3 nucleotides: TGTGCCAGCTCCGGGGGGCAGGACACTGAAGCTTTCTTT. The encoded protein is CASSGGQDTEAFF.

The CDR3 reads CASSEPGTAEGAYNEQFF. CDR3 bases: TGTGCCAGCAGTGAGCCTGGGACAGCCGAGGGGGCCTACAATGAGCAGTTCTTC. The chain recombines TRBV25-1 with TRBJ2-1, with 7 bases that match TRBD1. After removal of 3 bases from V and 2 bases from J, the junction contained 13 bases not matched to a gene. The CDR3 totals 18 residues. The V gene's germline CDR1 is MGHDK and CDR2 SYGVNS.

The chain is built from TRBV11-2 and TRBJ1-1; D may be TRBD1 (5 bases). Germline V gene sequence: CDR1 SGHAT, CDR2 FQNNGV. The CDR3 has 13 residues. The ends were cut back, 5 bases at V and 5 bases at J, with 12 bases in the middle. The CDR3 protein is CASSPTRVTEAFF. The CDR3 coding sequence is TGTGCCAGCAGCCCCACCAGGGTGACTGAAGCTTTCTTT.

In nucleotides, the CDR3 is TGCGCCAGCAGCCAATCGGAAGGCCGGGTTGAAGCTTTCTTT. This sequence encodes CASSQSEGRVEAFF. The V call is TRBV4-1, the J call TRBJ1-1; D unclear. Germline CDR1 reads MGHRA; CDR2 reads YSYEKL. V was trimmed by 2 bases and J by 7 bases, leaving 14 bases between them. CDR3 length: 14 residues.

V is TRBV7-3 and J is TRBJ2-2; the match to TRBD2 covers 11 bases. CDR1 and CDR2 (germline): SGHTA, FQGTGA. V gave up 0 bases and J gave up 6 bases; unmatched junction bases: 6. CDR3 length: 17 residues. The DNA of the CDR3 is TGTGCCAGCAGCTTAACTAGCGGGGGGGCAGGCGCCGGGGAGCTGTTTTTT. Residues: CASSLTSGGAGAGELFF.

As to this clone: The junction differs from germline at one of its ends, possibly a read error. The J gene is TRBJ1-1, the V gene TRBV7-9; D possibly corresponds to TRBD1 (5 bases). The CDR3 spans 14 residues. The V gene's germline CDR1 is SEHNR and CDR2 FQNEAQ (reference sequence). CDR3 in DNA: TGTTCCAGCAGCGATGGGGGGATGAACACTGAAGCTTTCTTT. This gives the protein CSSSDGGMNTEAFF.

Only a few counts were recorded for this clone. CDR3 sequence reads: CASSLGRGDEKLFF. The CDR3 nucleotides read TGCGCCAGCAGCTTGGGCAGGGGCGATGAAAAACTGTTTTTT. The rearrangement uses TRBV5-1 and TRBJ1-4, with D perhaps matching TRBD1 (6 bases). The V end was cut by 0 bases, the J end by 6 bases, with 9 bases between. The germline V gene has CDR1 SGHRS and CDR2 YFSETQ. The CDR3 length is 14 residues.

The chain has TRBV6-5 and TRBJ1-1, with D perhaps TRBD1 (5 bases). V gave up 6 bases and J gave up 2 bases, with 16 bases separating them. CDR1 is MNHEY, CDR2 SVGAGI, per germline. The CDR3 consists of 15 residues. The CDR3 coding sequence is TGTGCCAGCAGCTTGCAACCGACAGAAAACACTGAAGCTTTCTTT. Protein sequence: CASSLQPTENTEAFF.

J is TRBJ2-7 and V is TRBV19, with 9 bases aligning to TRBD2. The CDR3 totals 17 residues. The V and J ends lost 4 bases and 1 base, in that order; junction bases with no gene match: 11. CDR1 and CDR2 from the germline V gene are LNHDA and SQIVND (reference sequence). The CDR3 nucleotides are TGTGCCAGTAGTAGACCCTCTCTTAGCGGGGGTTCCTACGAGCAGTACTTC. It codes for CASSRPSLSGGSYEQYF.

The DNA of the CDR3 is TGTGCCAGCAAAATTAGCGGGGGCACAGATACGCAGTATTTT. Translated, it gives CASKISGGTDTQYF. The J gene is TRBJ2-3, the V gene TRBV5-4, with 8 bases matching TRBD2. CDR1 and CDR2 from the germline V gene are SGHNT and YYREEE (reference sequence). The CDR3 consists of 14 residues. After removal of 6 bases from V and 1 base from J, the junction contained 4 bases not matched to a gene.

The DNA of the CDR3 is TGTGCCAGCAGTGGTCGACAGGGTGTGTGGCAGCCCCAGCATTTT. Translated, it gives CASSGRQGVWQPQHF. V is TRBV6-5 and J is TRBJ1-5; 7 bases match TRBD1. J lost 7 bases, V lost 5 bases, and 11 bases had no gene match. Germline CDR1 MNHEY, CDR2 SVGAGI. The CDR3 runs to 15 residues.

The genes are TRBV27 and TRBJ2-1, with 12 bases matching TRBD2. Germline CDR1 reads MNHEY; CDR2 reads SMNVEV (reference sequence). The CDR3 totals 16 residues. V shed 6 bases and J 8 bases; nucleotides not matched to a gene: 11. CDR3 region: CASSYPTSGGEYEQFF. DNA of the CDR3: TGTGCCAGCAGCTACCCGACTAGCGGGGGAGAGTATGAGCAGTTCTTC.

For this clone: This specimen includes other DNA sequences encoding the same CDR3. V gene TRBV15 combines with J gene TRBJ2-7, with TRBD1 identical over 7 bases. CDR3 size: 14 residues. CDR1 is LNHNV and CDR2 is YYDKDF in the germline V gene (reference sequence). With 0 bases clipped from V and 1 base from J, the junction kept 0 bases outside the gene matches. This chain's CDR3 is CATSRDRGSYEQYF. For the CDR3, the DNA is TGTGCCACCAGCAGAGACAGGGGGTCCTACGAGCAGTACTTC.

The chain joins TRBV2 to TRBJ2-1, with D possibly TRBD1 on 6 matching bases. Trimming took off 4 bases at V and 0 bases at J, with 28 bases between the two ends. Germline CDR1 reads SNHLY; CDR2 reads FYNNEI. The CDR3 totals 21 residues. CDR3 DNA sequence: TGTGCCAGCAGTGGAATGTTACGGGAACAGGGTTTGGAGAGCTCCTACAATGAGCAGTTCTTC. Residues: CASSGMLREQGLESSYNEQFF.

This rearrangement joins TRBV11-3 to TRBJ2-7; 9 positions match TRBD1. V trimming: 1 base; J trimming: 6 bases; junction bases outside the gene matches: 4. The CDR3 is 14 residues long. The germline V gene has CDR1 SGHNT and CDR2 YENEEA. For the CDR3, the DNA is TGTGCCAGCAGCTTAGGGGCACAGGGGGCCGAGCAGTACTTC. This translates into CASSLGAQGAEQYF.

This chain connects TRBV11-3 to TRBJ2-2; D gene unclear. The CDR3 consists of 13 residues. Germline V CDR1 and CDR2: SGHNT, YENEEA. V lost 3 bases to trimming and J lost 4 bases, with 6 bases between them. CDR3 DNA: TGTGCCAGCAGCTTCGGTATCACCGGGGAGCTGTTTTTT. As protein: CASSFGITGELFF.

In this sample, this clone turned up a few times. The chain recombines TRBV6-1 with TRBJ1-4; tentative D call: TRBD1 (6 bases). The germline V gene has CDR1 MNHNS and CDR2 SASEGT. This CDR3 comprises 14 residues. Trimming cost V 4 bases and J 5 bases, with 11 bases left between them. The CDR3: CASSGTDLNEKLFF. Here the CDR3 DNA reads TGTGCCAGCAGTGGGACAGACCTAAATGAAAAACTGTTTTTT.

The V and J genes are TRBV7-2 and TRBJ1-2; D call uncertain. Germline V gene data show CDR1 as SGHTA and CDR2 as FQGNSA. With 2 bases removed from V and 2 bases from J, the gap between germline ends came to 9 bases. The CDR3 loop spans 14 amino acids. This CDR3 reads CASSLSGLNYGYTF. For the CDR3, the DNA is TGTGCCAGCAGCTTATCAGGACTAAACTATGGCTACACCTTC. The full variable domain, in which reference TRBV7-2 and TRBJ1-2 provide the parts outside the CDR3, is GAGVSQSPSNKVTEKGKDVELRCDPISGHTALYWYRQSLGQGLEFLIYFQGNSAPDKSGLPSDRFSAERTGGSVSTLTIQRTQQEDSAVYLCASSLSGLNYGYTFGSGTRLTVV.

This chain links TRBV15 with TRBJ2-2; a possible D gene is TRBD2 (6 bases). The germline CDR1 and CDR2 sequences are LNHNV and YYDKDF (reference sequence). Trimming pared 4 bases from V and 5 bases from J, leaving 17 bases between. CDR3 length: 16 amino acids. The CDR3 DNA follows: TGTGCCACCAGCATTAGCTGGGGACTCAGTACCGGGGAGCTGTTTTTT. It is translated as CATSISWGLSTGELFF.

The CDR3 protein is CASSQVDRKNTEAFF. In DNA form, the CDR3 reads TGCGCCAGCAGCCAAGTGGACAGGAAGAACACTGAAGCTTTCTTT. The gene calls are TRBV4-1 and TRBJ1-1; 7 bases line up with TRBD1. V lost 1 base to trimming and J lost 1 base; unmatched junction nucleotides: 3. The germline V gene has CDR1 MGHRA and CDR2 YSYEKL. CDR3 size: 15 residues.

The chain is built from TRBV9 and TRBJ2-3, with D possibly matching TRBD1 (8 bases). CDR3 length: 16 amino acids. Germline CDR1 reads SGDLS; CDR2 reads YYNGEE. With 3 bases removed from V and 4 bases from J, the gap between germline ends came to 18 bases. CDR3 in DNA: TGTGCCAGCAGCGCCCTACAGGGGGAGGGGGCAGATACGCAGTATTTT. Its translation is CASSALQGEGADTQYF.

The chain has TRBV6-5 and TRBJ2-3; TRBD2 might be the D (6 bases). Germline-derived CDR1 and CDR2 are MNHEY and SVGAGI. V lost 5 bases to trimming and J lost 2 bases, with 11 bases between them. This CDR3 has 14 amino acids. The CDR3 region has the DNA TGTGCCAGCAGTCGGGAGACCCCCACAGATACGCAGTATTTT. This gives the protein CASSRETPTDTQYF.